This T cell receptor beta chain was captured in a study of identical twins. With V trimmed by 8 bases and J by 2 bases, 5 bases remained unmatched. CDR1 is WSHSY and CDR2 is SAAADI in the germline V gene. The CDR3 consists of 15 residues. TCRdb re-called the 5' RACE reads through MiXCR, storing one row per CDR3 protein. The sample lists some 660,000 distinct CDR3 sequences, approximately 9% occurring once. The same sample was also used in a study of yellow fever vaccine responses in identical twins.

The sequence derives from a young woman in good health. V and J are TRBV10-2 and TRBJ2-1; 11 bases line up with TRBD2. Sequenced sample: PBMCs. The CDR3 DNA is TGCGCCAGCTCCGTAGCGGGAGGGGCCTACAATGAGCAGTTCTTC. Residues: CASSVAGGAYNEQFF.